This TCR beta chain came from a study of cytomegalovirus exposure and HLA in healthy donors. Study-wide points: Specific recognition of CMV antigens was confirmed in vitro for a few chains (all CMV-associated). Subsequent analysis found a tendency for first-cohort TCR clusters to co-occur within the 120 or so validation repertoires. The study listed approximately 160 cytomegalovirus-associated TCR beta chains.

Some clones are missing from TCRdb's copy, which holds only in-frame ones; the method was immunoSEQ multiplex PCR. The data contain under 200,000 clones, about 90% of them singletons. Per the germline V gene, CDR1 is WSHSY and CDR2 is SAAADI. Trimming cost V 2 bases and J 0 bases, with 11 bases left between them. The CDR3 length is 15 residues. As for this clone: Its antigen remains unknown.

This chain uses TRBV10-2 with TRBJ2-7; the D gene is possibly TRBD1 (6 bases). The sequence came from a young woman in good health and CMV-seropositive. Sequenced material: PBMCs. DNA of the CDR3: TGCGCCAGCAGTGAGCGGGGACATGCCTCCTACGAGCAGTACTTC. Its translation: CASSERGHASYEQYF.